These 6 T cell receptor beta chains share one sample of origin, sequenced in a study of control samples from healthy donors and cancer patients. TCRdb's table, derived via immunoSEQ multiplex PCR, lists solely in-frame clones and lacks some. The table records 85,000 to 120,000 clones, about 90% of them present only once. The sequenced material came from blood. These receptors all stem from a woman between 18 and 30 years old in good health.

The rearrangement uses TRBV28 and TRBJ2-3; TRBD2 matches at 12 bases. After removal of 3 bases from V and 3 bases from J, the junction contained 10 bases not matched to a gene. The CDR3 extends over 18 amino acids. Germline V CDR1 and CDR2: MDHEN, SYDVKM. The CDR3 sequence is CASSLPLAGGPGTDTQYF. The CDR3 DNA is TGTGCCAGCAGTTTGCCTCTAGCGGGGGGGCCTGGTACAGATACGCAGTATTTT.

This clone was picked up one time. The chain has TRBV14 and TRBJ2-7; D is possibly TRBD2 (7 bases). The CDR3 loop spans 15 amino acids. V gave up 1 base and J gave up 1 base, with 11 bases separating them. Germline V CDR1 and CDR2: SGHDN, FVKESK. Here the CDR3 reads CASSQAGGGSYEQYF. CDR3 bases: TGTGCCAGCAGCCAAGCGGGGGGCGGATCCTACGAGCAGTACTTC.

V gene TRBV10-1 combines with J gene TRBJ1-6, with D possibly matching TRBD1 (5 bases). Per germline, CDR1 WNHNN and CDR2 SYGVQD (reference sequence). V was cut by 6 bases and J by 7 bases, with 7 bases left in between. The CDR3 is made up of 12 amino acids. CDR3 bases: TGCGCCAGCAGCCACAGGAATTCACCCCTCCACTTT. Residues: CASSHRNSPLHF.

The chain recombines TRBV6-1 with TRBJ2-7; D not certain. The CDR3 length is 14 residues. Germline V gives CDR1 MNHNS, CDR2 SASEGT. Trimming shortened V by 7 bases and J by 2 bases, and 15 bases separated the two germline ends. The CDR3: CASTDSGLTYEQYF. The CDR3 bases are TGTGCCAGCACCGACTCCGGGCTTACCTACGAGCAGTACTTC.

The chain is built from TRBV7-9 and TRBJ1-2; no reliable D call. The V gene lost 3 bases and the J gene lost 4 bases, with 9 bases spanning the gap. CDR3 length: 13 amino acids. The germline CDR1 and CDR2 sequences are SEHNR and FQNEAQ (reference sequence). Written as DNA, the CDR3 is TGTGCCAGCAGCTTTTGGGTTAGCTATGGCTACACCTTC. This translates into CASSFWVSYGYTF.

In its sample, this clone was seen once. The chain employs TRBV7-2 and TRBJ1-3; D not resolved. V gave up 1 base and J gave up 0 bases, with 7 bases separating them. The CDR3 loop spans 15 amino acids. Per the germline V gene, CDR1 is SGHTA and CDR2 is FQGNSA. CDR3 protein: CASSLGRFSGNTIYF. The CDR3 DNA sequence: TGTGCCAGCAGCTTAGGACGGTTCTCTGGAAACACCATATATTTT. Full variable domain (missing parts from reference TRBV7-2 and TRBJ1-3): GAGVSQSPSNKVTEKGKDVELRCDPISGHTALYWYRQSLGQGLEFLIYFQGNSAPDKSGLPSDRFSAERTGGSVSTLTIQRTQQEDSAVYLCASSLGRFSGNTIYFGEGSWLTVV.